Sequencing of this T cell receptor beta chain was carried out in a study of lung T cells in sarcoidosis with Löfgren's syndrome. Study-wide background: In sarcoidosis, CD4+ T cells accumulate in bronchoalveolar lavage fluid. Study-wide results and limits: TRAV12-1 and TRBV2 were reportedly most expanded in Löfgren's patients. These T cells possibly recognize a putative, unidentified sarcoidosis-associated antigen.

The table lists this clonotype with many counts. Its antigen is unidentified. The germline gives CDR1 SNHLY, CDR2 FYNNEI. Between the trimmed V and J ends, which lost 2 bases and 3 bases, there was a span of 10 bases. The CDR3 totals 14 residues. Using its own MiXCR run on the reads, TCRdb lists one record per CDR3 protein. Of about 2,900 distinct CDR3 sequences in the sample, 27% were seen once. The sample taken for sequencing was CD4+ T cells from bronchoalveolar lavage. V usage is TRBV2 and J usage is TRBJ1-1; D gene unclear. The receptor's source is a human donor with sarcoidosis (Löfgren's syndrome or another form), or a control subject (not recorded which). The CDR3 nucleotides read TGTGCCAGCAGTGAATCGAGGCTGTACACTGAAGCTTTCTTT. Protein product: CASSESRLYTEAFF.